One and the same sample provided the 2 T cell receptor beta chains below, sequenced in a study of control samples from healthy donors and cancer patients. TCRdb's copy holds only in-frame clones and misses some; the assay was immunoSEQ multiplex PCR. The repertoire holds about 170,000 clones, with around 90% as singletons. Sample: blood. These receptors all come from a woman aged 40-49 years in good health.

This clone was seen a single time. The CDR3 sequence is CASSLLAGDGSPLHF. In DNA form, the CDR3 reads TGTGCCAGCAGCTTGCTGGCAGGGGACGGATCACCCCTCCACTTT. This chain connects TRBV5-8 to TRBJ1-6; possible D gene TRBD1, 6 bases. The V end was cut by 1 base, the J end by 10 bases, with 15 bases between. The germline CDR1 and CDR2 sequences are SGHTS and YDEGEE. CDR3 size: 15 residues.

The DNA for the CDR3 is TGTGCCAGCAGTGAAGTAGGACAGGGAGCGTCACCCCTCCACTTT. It yields the protein CASSEVGQGASPLHF. The chain couples TRBV6-4 to TRBJ1-6; TRBD1 matches 8 bases. Trimming cost V 3 bases and J 10 bases; bases outside gene matches: 8. This CDR3 is built from 15 residues. Germline V gene lookup returns CDR1 MRHNA and CDR2 SNTAGT.